The T cell receptor beta chain described here comes from a study of blood T cell repertoires in COVID-19 (dated by TCRdb to 2018 to 2020). General notes on the study: Collaborator samples came from the United States, Italy and Spain and covered acute and convalescent phases of COVID-19. Where HLA class I and class II types were available, the types were taken from metadata supplied by the sample provider, not from assay-based typing. A de-identified subject ID, COVID-19 status, age in years and sex were almost always included in the sample metadata. The repertoires were released in a freely available public database intended as a resource for research on the immune response to SARS-CoV-2. Subjects who had been exposed to COVID-19, were actively infected with it, or had recovered from it provided the deeply sampled blood TCRbeta repertoires that made up the dataset. The material from the prospective study consisted of cDNA or gDNA derived from T cells, B-cell-depleted T cells, or PBMCs. The samples were drawn from the first 160 participants of the ongoing ImmuneRACE study and from more than 1,000 subjects provided by 6 global collaborators. Overall study results and their limits: Clinical and demographic metadata were provided uncurated, with the amount varying by source and participant.

The immunoSEQ Assay, a bias-controlled multiplex PCR, was used to amplify TCRbeta CDR3 regions from genomic DNA. The published analysis was carried out like this. The number of nucleated cells in each sample was estimated by amplification of reference gene primers within the assay. To quantify the absolute abundance of each unique TCRbeta CDR3 rearrangement, sequence reads were collapsed and filtered. For each sample, productive Simpson clonality was calculated by taking the square root of Simpson's diversity index across productive rearrangements. TCRdb mirrors the immuneACCESS table, restricted to in-frame sequences. Some clones are absent from its copies; in checked studies, under half trace to an unresolved V gene, and the reason for the others is unknown. That table is the source of V, J and clone size, and D and trimming were worked out from the DNA. The sample table records roughly 120,000 clones; roughly four fifths of these occur just once. Approximately 12% of the sample comes from the top ten.

Collaborating institutions collected whole blood in K2EDTA tubes following their own protocols. Collaborator samples were shipped for TCRbeta analysis as frozen whole blood, isolated PBMCs, or DNA extracted from either sample type. V and J are truncated by 7 bases and 4 bases respectively, leaving an intervening sequence of 16 bases. Per the germline V gene (reference sequence), LNHDA is the CDR1 and SQIVND is the CDR2. The CDR3 contains 14 residues, cysteine and phenylalanine counted. Of the read, only the CDR3 DNA is kept; its 42 bases are in frame from base 1. A note on this clone: It has no known antigen specificity. The input lacks base qualities; no much larger clone sits a single base away.

The chain is assembled from TRBV19 and TRBJ1-1; the D segment could be TRBD1, given 5 matching bases. Sequenced: peripheral blood. The TCR sequence derives from a woman in her sixties or seventies with acute or convalescent COVID-19. The CDR3 protein: CASTEPGWSTEAFF. The DNA is as follows: TGTGCCAGTACCGAACCAGGGTGGAGCACTGAAGCTTTCTTT.